The 25 T cell receptor beta chains given below trace back to one sample, sequenced in a study of regulatory T cells in long-lasting Graves disease (dated by TCRdb to about 2021). This sample's time point label indicates: persistent/refractory GD, antithyroid drugs over 5 years with positive TRAb. For both TCR sequencing and RNA sequencing, RNA was extracted from PBMCs in TRIzol. Library method: multiplex PCR. These reads were obtained on an Illumina HiSeq 4000. CDR3 regions were amplified by Arm-PCR with iRepertoire HTBI primers to construct TCR beta libraries. The public reads were reprocessed in TCRdb via fastp at Q25 and MiXCR, keeping in-frame beta chains. Every CDR3 protein is listed once, alongside the most common genes and DNA of its rows. The sample table records 450,000 or so distinct CDR3 sequences; about 20% of these occur just once. The ten biggest clones cover approximately 7.8% of the sample.

This material consisted of peripheral blood mononuclear cells (PBMCs), taken when the disease was refractory, from a patient treated with antithyroid drugs. These receptors originate from a female donor with Graves disease.

This clonotype was found a few times. The J gene is TRBJ1-2, the V gene TRBV20-1, with 8 bases that match TRBD1. Germline V gene data show CDR1 as DFQATT and CDR2 as SNEGSKA (reference sequence). Trimming removed 6 bases from V and 7 bases from J; junction bases left unmatched: 16. The CDR3 runs to 15 residues. CDR3 amino acids: CSAHLVPGGNVGYTF. The CDR3 nucleotides read TGCAGTGCCCACTTAGTCCCAGGGGGCAATGTTGGCTACACCTTC.

This clonotype was seen repeatedly, ten times or more. This chain joins TRBV6-1 and TRBJ1-1; 7 bases agree with TRBD1. The CDR3 totals 15 residues. With V trimmed by 5 bases and J by 8 bases, 14 bases remained unmatched. CDR1 and CDR2 from the germline V gene are MNHNS and SASEGT. The CDR3 protein is CASSPQTGLVREAFF. Written as DNA, the CDR3 is TGTGCCAGCAGTCCCCAGACAGGGTTGGTAAGGGAAGCTTTCTTT.

This clonotype was seen a handful of times. This rearrangement joins TRBV11-2 to TRBJ1-6, with 7 bases fitting TRBD1. The CDR3 sequence is 14 residues long. Germline values: CDR1 SGHAT, CDR2 FQNNGV. Trimming at V came to 1 base and at J to 14 bases, leaving 8 bases not matched to a gene. The CDR3 protein is CASSLAFEGATLHF. CDR3 DNA: TGTGCCAGCAGCTTAGCTTTTGAGGGGGCAACCCTCCACTTT. The variable domain in full, with the rest retrieved from reference TRBV11-2 and TRBJ1-6, is EAGVAQSPRYKIIEKRQSVAFWCNPISGHATLYWYQQILGQGPKLLIQFQNNGVVDDSQLPKDRFSAERLKGVDSTLKIQPAKLEDSAVYLCASSLAFEGATLHFGNGTRLTVT.

The chain carries TRBV7-9 and TRBJ2-5; perhaps TRBD2 as D (5 bases). The CDR3 sequence is 13 residues long. From germline, CDR1 is SEHNR and CDR2 FQNEAQ (reference sequence). V dropped 7 bases and J dropped 2 bases, with 11 bases sitting between them. The CDR3 spells CASKDGNQETQYF. DNA for the CDR3: TGTGCCAGCAAAGACGGGAATCAAGAGACCCAGTACTTC.

This clonotype was recorded at least ten times. This chain uses TRBV6-1 with TRBJ2-7; perhaps TRBD1 as D (6 bases). V lost 7 bases and J lost 0, with 19 bases in between. This CDR3 has 16 residues. Germline assignment: CDR1 MNHNS and CDR2 SASEGT. This chain's CDR3 is CASKRLWDTSSYEQYF. The CDR3 bases are TGTGCCAGCAAGAGGCTGTGGGACACAAGCTCCTACGAGCAGTACTTC.

This clonotype was seen repeatedly, ten times or more. The rearrangement links TRBV7-8 to TRBJ2-5; a possible D gene is TRBD2 (6 bases). The CDR3 length is 15 residues. The germline V gene encodes CDR1 SGHVS and CDR2 FQNEAQ. Trimming took off 2 bases at V and 2 bases at J, with 12 bases between the two ends. The CDR3: CASSLTASAQETQYF. The DNA of the CDR3 is TGTGCCAGCAGCTTAACCGCTAGCGCTCAAGAGACCCAGTACTTC.

Comment on this clonotype: A much bigger clone sits one base away, suggesting this may be a read error. This sequence joins TRBV7-8 and TRBJ2-2; 9 positions match TRBD1. Germline assignment: CDR1 SGHVS and CDR2 FQNEAQ. The CDR3 has 17 amino acids. The V gene end was trimmed by 3 bases and the J gene end by 0 bases; junction bases not matched to a gene: 5. CDR3 coding DNA: TGTGCCAGCAGCTTCCCCAGGACAGGGGCGAACACCGGGGAGCTGTTTTTT. Translating it yields CASSFPRTGANTGELFF.

The CDR3 coding sequence is TGTGCCAGCAGCCAAGCTGGGTTCATGAACACTGAAGCTTTCTTT. Translating gives CASSQAGFMNTEAFF. The J gene is TRBJ1-1, the V gene TRBV3-1, with D uncertain. The CDR3 sequence is 15 residues long. V dropped 1 base and J dropped 0 bases, with 9 bases sitting between them. Looked up from germline, CDR1 is LGHDT and CDR2 is YNNKEL (reference sequence).

As concerns this clonotype: One base away lies a much larger clone, so this may be a sequencing read error. The chain carries TRBV10-2 and TRBJ1-1; no clear D gene. The CDR3 is made up of 12 amino acids. CDR1 is WSHSY and CDR2 is SAAADI in the germline V gene. This CDR3 is CAGSRGMSEAFF. As DNA, the CDR3 is TGCGCCGGCAGTAGAGGGATGTCTGAAGCTTTCTTT.

This clonotype was counted a few times. The DNA of the CDR3 is TGTGCCAGCAGCTTCCGACTCGCGAACACCGGGGAGCTGTTTTTT. Its protein product is CASSFRLANTGELFF. The chain employs TRBV11-2 and TRBJ2-2, with D unclear. The CDR3 is 15 residues long. Germline V CDR1 and CDR2: SGHAT, FQNNGV. The V and J ends lost 3 bases and 0 bases respectively, with 8 bases between them.

This clonotype has a count of ten or more. V gene TRBV24-1 combines with J gene TRBJ2-5; D possibly matches TRBD1 or TRBD2 (5 bases each). With 9 bases removed from V and 2 bases from J, the gap between germline ends came to 24 bases. Per the germline V gene, CDR1 is KGHDR and CDR2 is SFDVKD. The CDR3 length is 17 residues. CDR3 loop: CATSATGTSFLQETQYF. CDR3 in DNA: TGTGCCACCTCAGCCACCGGGACCTCTTTTCTTCAAGAGACCCAGTACTTC.

V usage is TRBV27 and J usage is TRBJ2-4, with a weak D call TRBD2 (5 bases). The length of the CDR3 is 15 residues. Per germline, CDR1 MNHEY and CDR2 SMNVEV (reference sequence). Trimming took off 3 bases at V and 0 bases at J, with 9 bases between the two ends. The CDR3 nucleotides are TGTGCCAGCAGTTTTGACTACGCAGCCAAAAACATTCAGTACTTC. It codes for CASSFDYAAKNIQYF.

This chain connects TRBV11-2 to TRBJ2-7, with D perhaps TRBD2 (5 bases). With 6 bases removed from V and 0 bases from J, the gap between germline ends came to 12 bases. Germline loops: CDR1 SGHAT, CDR2 FQNNGV. This CDR3 comprises 14 residues. In DNA, the CDR3 is TGTGCCAGCAGTATCTCGGGGTTCTCCTACGAGCAGTACTTC. Its translation: CASSISGFSYEQYF.

This clonotype was counted only a few times. DNA of the CDR3: TGTGCCAGCACCAGGTCGGTCTTCCCGGAGACCCAGTACTTC. This codes for CASTRSVFPETQYF. V usage is TRBV6-1 and J usage is TRBJ2-5; no reliable D call. V shed 7 bases and J shed 5 bases, with 17 bases lying between them. The CDR3 totals 14 residues. Germline loops: CDR1 MNHNS, CDR2 SASEGT.

This clonotype was counted ten times or more. This sequence joins TRBV24-1 and TRBJ1-2; D call uncertain. The length of the CDR3 is 15 residues. V lost 2 bases and J 4 bases, leaving 13 bases between the germline ends. Germline lookup yields CDR1 KGHDR and CDR2 SFDVKD. This CDR3 reads CATSDSRNKSYGYTF. For the CDR3, the DNA is TGTGCCACCAGTGATTCCCGGAACAAGTCCTATGGCTACACCTTC.

The chain is built from TRBV5-1 and TRBJ2-7; 8 positions match TRBD2. Germline values: CDR1 SGHRS, CDR2 YFSETQ. The CDR3 totals 14 residues. Unmatched junction bases numbered 4, after V lost 0 bases and J lost 5 bases. The CDR3 DNA follows: TGCGCCAGCAGCTTGGGGCCAGCGGGAGACGAGCAGTACTTC. It is translated as CASSLGPAGDEQYF.

This clonotype was counted ten times or more. The chain uses TRBV7-2 and TRBJ2-7, with D possibly being TRBD1 (6 bases). The germline V and J ends were trimmed by 2 bases and 5 bases, with 19 bases remaining between them. The CDR3 covers 16 residues. Looked up from germline, CDR1 is SGHTA and CDR2 is FQGNSA. CDR3 bases: TGTGCCAGCAGCTTATTAATCCCTACAGGGTACCACGAGCAGTACTTC. Translated: CASSLLIPTGYHEQYF.

The chain links TRBV11-2 to TRBJ1-6; perhaps TRBD1 as D (5 bases). This CDR3 has 14 residues. Germline lookup yields CDR1 SGHAT and CDR2 FQNNGV. The V and J ends lost 5 bases and 8 bases respectively, with 13 bases between them. CDR3: CASSPLTTDSPLHF. For the CDR3, the DNA is TGTGCCAGCAGCCCTTTGACGACAGATTCACCCCTCCACTTT.

This clonotype was counted many times. This chain links TRBV27 with TRBJ2-7; 7 bases agree with TRBD1. CDR3 size: 13 residues. Per the germline V gene, CDR1 is MNHEY and CDR2 is SMNVEV (reference sequence). Trimming cost V 6 bases and J 4 bases; bases outside gene matches: 6. CDR3 DNA: TGTGCCAGCAGAAAACAGGGGTCTTACGAGCAGTACTTC. This translates into CASRKQGSYEQYF.

This clonotype was seen ten or more times. The V call is TRBV6-2 or TRBV6-3, the J call TRBJ2-5, with 9 nucleotides matching TRBD1. Losses at the gene ends were 5 bases for V and 2 bases for J; bases not matched to a gene: 12. The CDR3 length is 17 residues. Germline values: CDR1 MNHEY, CDR2 SVGEGT. As DNA, the CDR3 is TGTGCCAGCAGTCCGCTCGGGACAGGGAGAGTTCAAGAGACCCAGTACTTC. Translated: CASSPLGTGRVQETQYF.

This clonotype appeared many times. This rearrangement joins TRBV7-8 to TRBJ2-2; the D gene is possibly TRBD1 (7 bases). Per germline, CDR1 SGHVS and CDR2 FQNEAQ. The CDR3 extends over 18 amino acids. V was pared by 2 bases and J by 0 bases, with 16 bases between. The chain's CDR3 is CASSLRKTGTANTGELFF. The DNA for the CDR3 is TGTGCCAGCAGCTTAAGGAAGACAGGGACTGCGAACACCGGGGAGCTGTTTTTT. The variable domain in full, with the rest retrieved from reference TRBV7-8 and TRBJ2-2, is GAGVSQSPRYKVAKRGQDVALRCDPISGHVSLFWYQQALGQGPEFLTYFQNEAQLDKSGLPSDRFFAERPEGSVSTLKIQRTQQEDSAVYLCASSLRKTGTANTGELFFGEGSRLTVL.

The sample holds many counts of this clonotype. The V gene is TRBV6-1, the J gene TRBJ1-2, with D perhaps TRBD1 (5 bases). The CDR3 has 16 amino acids. V was clipped by 6 bases and J by 0 bases, with 17 bases between them. Germline CDR1 and CDR2: MNHNS and SASEGT. DNA of the CDR3: TGTGCCAGCAGAAAAAGGGACGGCGGATCTAACTATGGCTACACCTTC. It yields the protein CASRKRDGGSNYGYTF.

The sample holds a few counts of this clonotype. This chain connects TRBV6-2 or TRBV6-3 to TRBJ1-3; D is unresolved. V gave up 7 bases and J gave up 0 bases, with 25 bases separating them. The germline V gene encodes CDR1 MNHEY and CDR2 SVGEGT. This CDR3 spans 19 amino acids. The CDR3 DNA follows: TGTGCCAGCACCCCCCTGAGGGTCGCGTCAACCTACTCTGGAAACACCATATATTTT. Translation gives CASTPLRVASTYSGNTIYF.

With regard to this clonotype: Just one base apart from a much larger clone, this may be a read error. The CDR3 sequence is CSARWETQYF. The CDR3, as DNA: TGCAGTGCTAGATGGGAGACCCAGTACTTC. V and J are TRBV20-1 and TRBJ2-5; the D is unclear. The CDR3 covers 10 residues. V shed 2 bases and J shed 5 bases, with 3 bases lying between them. Germline V gene lookup returns CDR1 DFQATT and CDR2 SNEGSKA (reference sequence).

This clonotype was counted ten times or more. For the CDR3, the DNA is TGTGCCAGCAGCTTAGATTCGAAGACCCAGTACTTC. It encodes CASSLDSKTQYF. This chain links TRBV7-9 with TRBJ2-5; no clear D. V was shortened by 1 base and J by 6 bases, with 6 bases between the two germline ends. The CDR3 extends over 12 amino acids. CDR1 and CDR2 from the germline V gene are SEHNR and FQNEAQ (reference sequence).